This is a list of T cell receptor beta chains from one sample in a study of T cells in Graves' hyperthyroidism and ophthalmopathy. TCRdb reanalysed the multiplex PCR reads using MiXCR and keeps one entry per CDR3 protein. In the table there are hundreds of thousands of distinct CDR3 sequences, 45% of which are singletons. Sequencing was carried out using peripheral blood or thyroid tissue (not recorded which). These receptors originate from an adult man with Graves' disease, either hyperthyroidism or ophthalmopathy (not recorded which). CDR3s include the opening cysteine and the closing phenylalanine or tryptophan. The D gene is left open where the match is weak. Size values are once, few and many counts, or a class for expanded clones, and some rows have none.

D: .; V: TRBV5-1; J: TRBJ1-4; size: .; CDR3: CASSLVTGSNEKLFF; DNA: TGCGCCAGCAGCTTGGTAACCGGGTCTAATGAAAAACTGTTTTTT
D: TRBD1; V: TRBV6-1; J: TRBJ1-1; size: .; CDR3: CASSSARGGGTEAFF; DNA: TGTGCCAGCAGCAGCGCAAGAGGGGGCGGCACTGAAGCTTTCTTT
D: .; V: TRBV5-1; J: TRBJ2-7; size: .; CDR3: CASSRLRGRGNEQYF; DNA: TGCGCCAGCAGCCGCTTACGGGGGCGGGGTAACGAGCAGTACTTC
D: .; V: TRBV9; J: TRBJ1-4; size: .; CDR3: CASSVNPGENEKLLF; DNA: TGTGCCAGCAGCGTGAACCCAGGGGAAAATGAAAAACTGCTTTTT
D: .; V: TRBV29-1; J: TRBJ1-1; size: many; CDR3: CSVAGDTEAFF; DNA: TGCAGCGTTGCTGGGGATACTGAAGCTTTCTTT
D: .; V: TRBV20-1; J: TRBJ1-5; size: .; CDR3: CSARDNLRADQPQHF; DNA: TGCAGTGCTAGAGATAATCTCAGGGCCGATCAGCCCCAGCATTTT
D: .; V: TRBV19; J: TRBJ1-2; size: .; CDR3: CASNAPRTRGNYGYTF; DNA: TGTGCCAGTAATGCCCCGCGTACCAGGGGTAACTATGGCTACACCTTC
D: .; V: TRBV7-9; J: TRBJ1-2; size: many; CDR3: CASSAMSGYSYGYTF; DNA: TGTGCCAGCAGCGCGATGTCTGGGTATAGCTATGGCTACACCTTC
D: TRBD1; V: TRBV7-9; J: TRBJ1-5; size: .; CDR3: CASSLGQGVNQPQHF; DNA: TGTGCCAGCAGCTTAGGACAGGGGGTTAATCAGCCCCAGCATTTT
D: TRBD1; V: TRBV6-5; J: TRBJ2-2; size: .; CDR3: CASSSVPGGGTGELFF; DNA: TGTGCCAGCAGTTCAGTCCCAGGGGGCGGGACCGGGGAGCTGTTTTTT
D: .; V: TRBV20-1; J: TRBJ1-5; size: few; CDR3: CSATGGVHSNQPQHF; DNA: TGCAGTGCTACAGGAGGTGTGCATAGCAATCAGCCCCAGCATTTT
D: TRBD1; V: TRBV7-9; J: TRBJ2-2; size: .; CDR3: CASSLRQGAFTGELFF; DNA: TGTGCCAGCAGCCTAAGACAGGGGGCGTTCACCGGGGAGCTGTTTTTT
D: .; V: TRBV2; J: TRBJ1-4; size: .; CDR3: CASSEAGEEKLFF; DNA: TGTGCCAGCAGTGAAGCGGGCGAGGAAAAACTGTTTTTT
D: .; V: TRBV7-2; J: TRBJ2-7; size: .; CDR3: CASSLARGVSEQYF; DNA: TGTGCCAGCAGCTTAGCCAGGGGTGTGAGCGAGCAGTACTTC
D: .; V: TRBV7-3; J: TRBJ1-6; size: .; CDR3: CASSLGSGGDLSNSPLHF; DNA: TGTGCCAGCAGCTTAGGTTCTGGGGGGGATTTATCTAATTCACCCCTCCACTTT
D: TRBD2; V: TRBV5-1; J: TRBJ2-7; size: .; CDR3: CASSLETSGSYEQYF; DNA: TGCGCCAGCAGCTTGGAGACTAGCGGCTCCTACGAGCAGTACTTC
D: .; V: TRBV9; J: TRBJ2-7; size: .; CDR3: CASSQGDYEQYF; DNA: TGTGCCAGCAGCCAAGGAGACTACGAGCAGTACTTC
D: .; V: TRBV12-3/TRBV12-4; J: TRBJ1-6; size: few; CDR3: CASSLVPGSLHF; DNA: TGTGCCAGCAGTTTAGTGCCCGGGTCCCTCCACTTT
D: .; V: TRBV5-1; J: TRBJ1-2; size: many; CDR3: CASSLTGLGYGYTF; DNA: TGCGCCAGCAGCTTAACAGGACTTGGGTATGGCTACACCTTC
D: TRBD1; V: TRBV7-2; J: TRBJ1-6; size: .; CDR3: CASSLSGQGDNSPLHF; DNA: TGTGCCAGCAGCTTGTCCGGACAGGGAGACAATTCACCCCTCCACTTT
D: TRBD2; V: TRBV15; J: TRBJ2-6; size: .; CDR3: CATSRDLSGRGANVLTF; DNA: TGTGCCACCAGCAGAGATCTTAGCGGGAGAGGGGCCAACGTCCTGACTTTC
D: .; V: TRBV20-1; J: TRBJ2-7; size: once; CDR3: CSARGWFGEQYF; DNA: TGCAGTGCTAGGGGCTGGTTCGGCGAGCAGTACTTC
D: .; V: TRBV5-1; J: TRBJ2-2; size: few; CDR3: CASKGDTGELFF; DNA: TGCGCCAGCAAGGGGGACACCGGGGAGCTGTTTTTT
D: .; V: TRBV2; J: TRBJ1-5; size: many; CDR3: CASSGRVEVSQHF; DNA: TGTGCCAGCAGTGGCAGGGTCGAGGTGTCCCAGCATTTT
D: .; V: TRBV7-9; J: TRBJ1-4; size: many; CDR3: CASSFANEKLFF; DNA: TGTGCCAGCAGCTTCGCCAATGAAAAACTGTTTTTT
D: .; V: TRBV5-1; J: TRBJ1-1; size: .; CDR3: CASSFGRTTNTEAFF; DNA: TGCGCCAGCAGCTTCGGACGGACTACGAACACTGAAGCTTTCTTT
D: TRBD1; V: TRBV20-1; J: TRBJ2-6; size: .; CDR3: CSAPQGAGANVLTF; DNA: TGCAGTGCTCCGCAGGGGGCTGGGGCCAACGTCCTGACTTTC
D: TRBD1; V: TRBV5-1; J: TRBJ2-5; size: few; CDR3: CASSLREGGETQYF; DNA: TGCGCCAGCAGCTTGCGCGAAGGGGGCGAGACCCAGTACTTC
D: TRBD2; V: TRBV5-8; J: TRBJ2-7; size: .; CDR3: CASSLGLAGVRDEQYF; DNA: TGTGCCAGCAGCTTGGGACTAGCGGGAGTACGGGACGAGCAGTACTTC
D: TRBD1; V: TRBV29-1; J: TRBJ1-1; size: .; CDR3: CSVRDRGRTEAFF; DNA: TGCAGCGTTAGGGACAGGGGAAGAACTGAAGCTTTCTTT
D: .; V: TRBV7-2; J: TRBJ2-5; size: few; CDR3: CASSLNSQETQYF; DNA: TGTGCCAGCAGCTTAAACTCCCAAGAGACCCAGTACTTC